This T cell receptor (beta chain) was sequenced for a study of shared clonotypes between healthy human individuals. Whole-study context: Each donor contributed plates that comprised three CD4 naive, three CD4 memory, two CD8 naive and one CD8 memory. Whole-study results and caveats: Across a handful of donors, naive CD4 shared around 5.3%, naive CD8 under 4%, memory CD4 roughly 2.4%, memory CD8 0.35% to 0.5%. The study generally estimated greater richness for naive than memory subsets.

Germline values: CDR1 MNHEY, CDR2 SVGAGI. The length of the CDR3 is 13 residues. The trim removed 7 bases at V and 4 bases at J, leaving 6 bases unmatched. The method was immunoSEQ multiplex PCR; TCRdb's version includes in-frame clones alone and lacks a portion of them. Of roughly 2 million clones listed, approximately 94% are singletons. In the case of this clone: The antigen remains unidentified.

The receptor's source is a man between 18 and 29 years old in good health. This chain connects TRBV6-5 to TRBJ1-1, with TRBD1 identical over 7 bases. The sequenced sample consisted of naive CD4+ T cells sorted from blood. Subset defined: CD45RA+ positively selected. CDR3 DNA: TGTGCCAGCACCATACAGGGGCGCACTGAAGCTTTCTTT. It yields the protein CASTIQGRTEAFF.